Sequencing of this T cell receptor (beta chain) was carried out in a study of OX40 agonist ivuxolimab in advanced cancers. Background on the study: Two patients with cutaneous melanoma and one with hepatocellular carcinoma, three in total, showed partial responses.

Measured with immunoSEQ multiplex PCR; TCRdb has only the in-frame clones, and not every one. Altogether roughly 62,000 clones are present, roughly 90% being singletons, with the ten largest covering approximately 0.64%. V lost 2 bases and J lost 13; bases outside the gene matches: 12. The CDR3 has 14 residues. Germline V CDR1 and CDR2: SGHNT, YYREEE (reference sequence). The source material was CD4+ or CD8+ T cells sorted from blood, sampled in a trial of the OX40 agonist ivuxolimab. The clonotype comes from an adult with an advanced solid tumor such as melanoma, head and neck, liver or kidney cancer. The chain is built from TRBV5-4 and TRBJ2-1, with 7 bases aligning to TRBD2. The CDR3 DNA sequence: TGTGCCAGCAGCTTAGGGGACTGGCGGGGGAACCAGTTCTTC. It specifies CASSLGDWRGNQFF.